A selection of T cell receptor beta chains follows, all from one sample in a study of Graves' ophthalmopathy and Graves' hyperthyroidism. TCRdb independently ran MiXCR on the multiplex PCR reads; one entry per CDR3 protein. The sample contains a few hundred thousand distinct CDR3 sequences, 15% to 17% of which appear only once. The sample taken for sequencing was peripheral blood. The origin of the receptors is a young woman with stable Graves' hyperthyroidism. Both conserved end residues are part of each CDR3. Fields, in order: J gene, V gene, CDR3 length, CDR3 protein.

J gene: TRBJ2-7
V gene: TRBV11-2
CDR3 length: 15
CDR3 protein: CASSFGDRGLGEQYF

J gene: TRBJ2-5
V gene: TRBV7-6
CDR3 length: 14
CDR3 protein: CASSLEGGTKTQYF

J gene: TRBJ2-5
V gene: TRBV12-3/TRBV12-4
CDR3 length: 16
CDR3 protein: CASSDLTSGGPETQYF

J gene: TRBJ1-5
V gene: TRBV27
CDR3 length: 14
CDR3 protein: CASSLSRSHKPQHF

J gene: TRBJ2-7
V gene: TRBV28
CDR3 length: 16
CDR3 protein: CASSPIHIGRWYEQYF

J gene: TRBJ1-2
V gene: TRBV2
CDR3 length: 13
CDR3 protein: CASTFSSLYGYTF

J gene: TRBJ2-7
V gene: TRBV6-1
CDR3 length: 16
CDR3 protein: CASSGGPGQWAYEQYF

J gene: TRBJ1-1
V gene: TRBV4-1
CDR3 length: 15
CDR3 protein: CASSQERTGGTEAFF

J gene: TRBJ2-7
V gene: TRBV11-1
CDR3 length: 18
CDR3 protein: CASSLRTSGGATAYEQYF

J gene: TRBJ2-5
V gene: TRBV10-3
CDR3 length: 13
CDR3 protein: CAIRDRVRETQYF

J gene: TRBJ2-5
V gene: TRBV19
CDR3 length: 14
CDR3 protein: CASTPGTGQETQYF

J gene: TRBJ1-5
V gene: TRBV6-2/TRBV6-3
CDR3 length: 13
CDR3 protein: CASKANSNQPQHF

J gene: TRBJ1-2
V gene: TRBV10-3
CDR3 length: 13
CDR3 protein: CAISVSENYGYTF

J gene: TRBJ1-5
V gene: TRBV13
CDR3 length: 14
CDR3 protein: CASSLSDRRKPQHF

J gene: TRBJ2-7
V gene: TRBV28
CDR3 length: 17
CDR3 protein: CASSPGSLTSHSYEQYF

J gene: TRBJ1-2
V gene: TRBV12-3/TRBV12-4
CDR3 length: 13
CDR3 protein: CASSTGEGYGYTF

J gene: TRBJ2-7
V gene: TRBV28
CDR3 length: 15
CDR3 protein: CASRTGQGGSYEQYF

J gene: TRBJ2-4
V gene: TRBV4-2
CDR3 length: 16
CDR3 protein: CASSQDLVGTENIQYF

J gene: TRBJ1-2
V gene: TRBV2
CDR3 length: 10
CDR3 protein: CASSEDGYTF

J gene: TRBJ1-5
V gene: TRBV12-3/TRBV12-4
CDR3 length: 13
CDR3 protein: CASRPGGNQPQHF

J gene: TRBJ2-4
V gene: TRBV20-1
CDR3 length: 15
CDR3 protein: CSATYYRDTKNIQYF

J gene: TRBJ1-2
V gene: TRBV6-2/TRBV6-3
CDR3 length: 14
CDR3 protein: CASSYAGQGHGYTF

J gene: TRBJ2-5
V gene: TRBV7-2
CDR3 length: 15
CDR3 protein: CASSLTGLAGETQYF

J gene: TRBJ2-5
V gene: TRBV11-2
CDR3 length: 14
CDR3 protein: CASSLGRGEETQYF

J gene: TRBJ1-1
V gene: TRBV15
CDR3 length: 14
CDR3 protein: CATSRGQMNTEAFF

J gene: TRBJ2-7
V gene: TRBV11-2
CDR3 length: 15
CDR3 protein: CASSLEPGGGDEQYF

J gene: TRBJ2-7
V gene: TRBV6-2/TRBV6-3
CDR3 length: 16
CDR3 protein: CASSPYSRRSSYEQYF

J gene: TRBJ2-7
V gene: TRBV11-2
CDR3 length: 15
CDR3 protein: CASSYYEGRSYEQYF

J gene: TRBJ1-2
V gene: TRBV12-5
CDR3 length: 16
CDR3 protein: CASGLVPGRRIGGYTF